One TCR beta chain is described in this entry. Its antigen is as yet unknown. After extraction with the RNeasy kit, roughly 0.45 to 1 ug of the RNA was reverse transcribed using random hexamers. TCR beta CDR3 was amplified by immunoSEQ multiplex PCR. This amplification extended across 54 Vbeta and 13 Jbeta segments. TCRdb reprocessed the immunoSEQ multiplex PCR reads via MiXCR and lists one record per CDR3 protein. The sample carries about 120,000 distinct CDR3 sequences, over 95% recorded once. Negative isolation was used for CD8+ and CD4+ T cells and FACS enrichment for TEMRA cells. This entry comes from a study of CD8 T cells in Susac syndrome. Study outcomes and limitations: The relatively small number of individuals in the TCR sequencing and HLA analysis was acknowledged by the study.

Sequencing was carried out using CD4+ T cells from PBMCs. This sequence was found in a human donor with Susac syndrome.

The CDR3 protein is CASKSGTGEDEQYF. Here the CDR3 DNA reads TGTGCCAGCAAATCCGGGACAGGGGAGGACGAGCAGTACTTC. This chain joins TRBV27 and TRBJ2-7; 10 bases fit TRBD1. The germline CDR1 and CDR2 sequences are MNHEY and SMNVEV (reference sequence). Trimming took 7 bases from V and 5 from J; bases not matched to a gene: 8. CDR3 length: 14 amino acids.